The next 14 T cell receptor beta chains were all read from a single sample in a study of persistence of HIV-infected CD4 T cells. Overlapping HIV-1 Gag 15-mer peptides at 0.8 to 1 ug per peptide per mL were used. CD40L/CD69 double-negative CD45RO-high memory CD4+ T cells were collected. These receptors' targets are unknown. The libraries were made with immunoSEQ version 4 in survey mode. TCRdb's copy holds only in-frame clones and misses some; the assay was immunoSEQ multiplex PCR. The data show 64,000 or so clones, under 80% seen once. The sample was CD4+ T cells sorted from PBMCs after approximately 19-hour stimulation, taken from a patient who received antiretroviral therapy. The receptor source for this set is an adult man with HIV who was CMV-seropositive.

The chain has TRBV29-1 and TRBJ2-3; weak D call: TRBD2 (5 bases). V gave up 3 bases and J gave up 3 bases, with 10 bases separating them. The CDR3 is 13 residues long. Per the germline V gene, CDR1 is SQVTM and CDR2 is ANQGSEA. The CDR3 reads CSVDGVLTDTQYF. CDR3 DNA: TGCAGCGTTGACGGGGTATTGACAGATACGCAGTATTTT.

This sequence joins TRBV27 and TRBJ2-5; 8 bases align to TRBD2. CDR3 size: 15 residues. Germline V lookup: CDR1 MNHEY, CDR2 SMNVEV (reference sequence). V lost 1 base to trimming and J lost 3 bases; unmatched junction nucleotides: 4. Written as DNA, the CDR3 is TGTGCCAGCAGTTTATACGGGGGGGTGGAAGAGACCCAGTACTTC. Protein: CASSLYGGVEETQYF.

This CDR3 is CASSSGHSTDTQYF. The CDR3 nucleotides are TGTGCCAGCAGTTCCGGACACTCCACAGATACGCAGTATTTT. The genes are TRBV6-2 or TRBV6-3 and TRBJ2-3, with D tentatively TRBD1 (5 bases). V was trimmed by 4 bases and J by 2 bases, leaving 10 bases between them. Germline lookup yields CDR1 MNHEY and CDR2 SVGEGT. This CDR3 has 14 residues.

The V and J genes are TRBV19 and TRBJ2-2; 9 bases agree with TRBD1. Germline-derived CDR1 and CDR2 are LNHDA and SQIVND (reference sequence). The CDR3 covers 17 residues. V gave up 3 bases and J gave up 5 bases; unmatched junction bases: 10. CDR3 protein: CASSIPPGQGATGELFF. CDR3 nucleotides: TGTGCCAGTAGTATTCCACCGGGACAGGGTGCAACCGGGGAGCTGTTTTTT.

The genes are TRBV15 and TRBJ1-2; possibly TRBD1 for D (6 bases). CDR3 length: 14 amino acids. Per germline, CDR1 LNHNV and CDR2 YYDKDF (reference sequence). V lost 0 bases to trimming and J lost 6 bases, with 11 bases between them. This CDR3 reads CATSRDRGAHGYTF. Here the CDR3 DNA reads TGTGCCACCAGCAGAGATCGGGGGGCGCATGGCTACACCTTC.

The rearrangement joins TRBV5-1 to TRBJ2-7; D may match TRBD1 or TRBD2 (5 bases each). Between the trimmed V and J ends, which lost 4 bases and 7 bases, there was a span of 12 bases. The CDR3 totals 12 residues. In germline, CDR1 is SGHRS, CDR2 YFSETQ. In DNA, the CDR3 is TGCGCCAGCAGCAACACTAGGACAGAGCAGTACTTC. Protein product: CASSNTRTEQYF.

V gene TRBV2 combines with J gene TRBJ2-3; no clear D. The germline CDR1 and CDR2 sequences are SNHLY and FYNNEI. Deletions cut 6 bases from V and 7 bases from J, with 8 bases between. This CDR3 spans 11 amino acids. The CDR3: CASSSANTQYF. CDR3 nucleotides: TGTGCCAGCAGCTCGGCCAATACGCAGTATTTT.

The V gene is TRBV7-9, the J gene TRBJ2-7; possibly TRBD2 for D (6 bases). The CDR3 has 14 amino acids. Trimming removed 1 base from V and 4 bases from J, with 11 bases in between. Per the germline V gene, CDR1 is SEHNR and CDR2 is FQNEAQ (reference sequence). Here the CDR3 reads CASSLGEGGYEQYF. The CDR3 DNA reads TGTGCCAGCAGCTTAGGAGAGGGAGGATACGAGCAGTACTTC.

The V gene is TRBV6-6, the J gene TRBJ1-4; TRBD1 aligns across 8 bases. After removal of 5 bases from V and 2 bases from J, the junction contained 1 base not matched to a gene. Germline V CDR1 and CDR2: MNHNY, SVGAGI (reference sequence). The CDR3 is 14 amino acids. The CDR3: CASSRQGTNEKLFF. CDR3 DNA sequence: TGTGCCAGCAGTCGACAGGGGACTAATGAAAAACTGTTTTTT.

The chain employs TRBV11-2 and TRBJ2-3; 8 positions agree with TRBD2. This CDR3 is built from 16 residues. Germline V gene data show CDR1 as SGHAT and CDR2 as FQNNGV. The trim removed 6 bases at V and 0 bases at J, leaving 8 bases unmatched. CDR3 nucleotides: TGTGCCAGCAGTCCCACTAGCGGTACTAGCACAGATACGCAGTATTTT. Protein sequence: CASSPTSGTSTDTQYF.

This clone was recorded once. V usage is TRBV7-2 and J usage is TRBJ2-7, with D perhaps matching TRBD1 (7 bases). The CDR3 spans 15 residues. Germline CDR1 SGHTA, CDR2 FQGNSA. The V end lost 1 base, the J end lost 4 bases, and 14 bases lay between the germline ends. The CDR3 loop reads CASSLVPGGGYEQYF. CDR3 coding DNA: TGTGCCAGCAGCTTAGTTCCAGGGGGAGGTTACGAGCAGTACTTC.

The V gene is TRBV9, the J gene TRBJ2-2, with 7 bases fitting TRBD1. The CDR3 contains 16 residues. V gave up 2 bases and J gave up 4 bases; unmatched junction bases: 8. Germline V gene sequence: CDR1 SGDLS, CDR2 YYNGEE. The CDR3 is CASSVTEGAGTGELFF. Here the CDR3 DNA reads TGTGCCAGCAGCGTGACAGAGGGGGCGGGCACCGGGGAGCTGTTTTTT. Supplemented by reference TRBV9 and TRBJ2-2, the full variable domain reads DSGVTQTPKHLITATGQRVTLRCSPRSGDLSVYWYQQSLDQGLQFLIQYYNGEERAKGNILERFSAQQFPDLHSELNLSSLELGDSALYFCASSVTEGAGTGELFFGEGSRLTVL.

The CDR3 nucleotides read TGTGCCAGCAGTTTAAGCCCTTTTAAGCGGGGCACAGATACGCAGTATTTT. Encoded protein: CASSLSPFKRGTDTQYF. The V and J genes are TRBV28 and TRBJ2-3; maybe TRBD2 (6 bases). CDR1 is MDHEN, CDR2 SYDVKM, per germline. V gave up 2 bases and J gave up 1 base, with 16 bases separating them. This CDR3 contains 17 residues.

The chain uses TRBV10-2 and TRBJ1-2, with a weak D call TRBD1 (5 bases). V was pared by 3 bases and J by 6 bases, with 11 bases between. Germline assignment: CDR1 WSHSY and CDR2 SAAADI. CDR3 length: 13 amino acids. The CDR3 DNA reads as TGCGCCAGCAGTGAAGGGTCAGGGAATGGCTACACCTTC. Residues: CASSEGSGNGYTF.